This record covers a single T cell receptor beta chain. The data were obtained in a study of blood T cell repertoires in COVID-19. Study summary: COVID-19 samples, acute and convalescent, were from the United States, Italy and Spain.

The CDR3 has 11 residues. Trimming stripped 7 bases from V and 2 bases from J, with 6 bases between. CDR1 is MDHEN, CDR2 SYDVKM, per germline. Under the authors' procedure: How many nucleated cells were present was estimated from reference gene primer amplification. Produced via immunoSEQ multiplex PCR; TCRdb's table is partial and in-frame only. V, J and clone size were drawn from that table, and D and trimming were deduced from the DNA. The table includes some 270,000 clones, about four fifths detected once. This clonotype was sampled from a woman aged 40 to 50 who had recovered from COVID-19. The sequencing input was peripheral blood. The V call is TRBV28, the J call TRBJ2-7; D gene ambiguous. The chain's CDR3 is CASIGAYEQYF. The CDR3 DNA reads TGTGCCAGCATCGGAGCCTACGAGCAGTACTTC.